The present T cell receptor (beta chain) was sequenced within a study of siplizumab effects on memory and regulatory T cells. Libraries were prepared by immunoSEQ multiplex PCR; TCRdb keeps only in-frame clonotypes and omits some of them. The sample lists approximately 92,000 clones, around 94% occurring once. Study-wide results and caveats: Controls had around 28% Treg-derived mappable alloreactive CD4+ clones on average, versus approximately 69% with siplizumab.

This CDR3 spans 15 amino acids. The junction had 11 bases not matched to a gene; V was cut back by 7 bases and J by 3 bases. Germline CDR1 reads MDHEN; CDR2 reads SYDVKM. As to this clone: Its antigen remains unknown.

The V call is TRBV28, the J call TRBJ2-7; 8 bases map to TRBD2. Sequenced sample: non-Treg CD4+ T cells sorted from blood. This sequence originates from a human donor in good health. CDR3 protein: CASTTGTRGFYEQYF. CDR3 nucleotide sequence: TGTGCCAGCACCACAGGGACTAGGGGATTCTACGAGCAGTACTTC.